This TCR beta chain is from a study of blood T cell repertoires in COVID-19. Study summary: Samples taken during acute and convalescent COVID-19 were collected in the United States, Italy and Spain. PBMCs, B-cell-depleted T cells, or T cells were the source of the cDNA or gDNA that made up the material.

The CDR3 sequence is 14 residues long. J lost 0 bases, V lost 6 bases, and 2 bases had no gene match. Study processing details: Using reference gene primer amplification, nucleated cell counts were estimated. Clones were sequenced by immunoSEQ multiplex PCR, and TCRdb holds only the in-frame ones, with some missing. V, J and clone size derive from that table, while D and trimming were established from the DNA sequence. The sample holds 95,000 to 100,000 clones; approximately 82% are singletons and the top ten take roughly 10%. The sequenced sample consisted of peripheral blood. This receptor was taken from a man between 65 and 85 years old with acute or convalescent COVID-19. The chain couples TRBV23-1 to TRBJ2-3; 8 nucleotides agree with TRBD1. TRBV23-1 belongs to the ORF category, with a function that is uncertain. In DNA, the CDR3 is TGCGCCAGCAGGGACAGGGATAGCACAGATACGCAGTATTTT. Translating it yields CASRDRDSTDTQYF.